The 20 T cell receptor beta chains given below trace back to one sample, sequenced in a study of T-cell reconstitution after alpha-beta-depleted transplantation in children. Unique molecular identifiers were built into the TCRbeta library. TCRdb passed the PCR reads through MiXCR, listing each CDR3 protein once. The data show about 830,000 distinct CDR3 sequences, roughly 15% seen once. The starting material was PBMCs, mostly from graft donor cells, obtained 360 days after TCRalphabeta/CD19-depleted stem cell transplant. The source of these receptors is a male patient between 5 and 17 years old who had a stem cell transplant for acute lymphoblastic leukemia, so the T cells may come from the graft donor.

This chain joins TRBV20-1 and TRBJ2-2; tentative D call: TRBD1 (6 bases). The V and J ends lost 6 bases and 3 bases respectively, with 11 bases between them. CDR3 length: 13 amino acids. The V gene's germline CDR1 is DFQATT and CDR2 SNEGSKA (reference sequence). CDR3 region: CSARGWDTGELFF. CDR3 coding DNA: TGCAGTGCCAGGGGTTGGGACACCGGGGAGCTGTTTTTT.

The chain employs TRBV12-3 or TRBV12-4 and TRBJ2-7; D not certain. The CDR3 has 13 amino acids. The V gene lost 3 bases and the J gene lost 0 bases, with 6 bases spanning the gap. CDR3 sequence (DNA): TGTGCCAGCAGTTTTTTCCTCTCCTACGAGCAGTACTTC. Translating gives CASSFFLSYEQYF.

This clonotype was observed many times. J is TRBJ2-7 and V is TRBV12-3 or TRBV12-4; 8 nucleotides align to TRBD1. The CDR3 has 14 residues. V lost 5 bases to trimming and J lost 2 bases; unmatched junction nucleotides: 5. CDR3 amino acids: CASSRQGPPYEQYF. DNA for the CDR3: TGTGCCAGCAGTCGACAGGGGCCTCCCTACGAGCAGTACTTC.

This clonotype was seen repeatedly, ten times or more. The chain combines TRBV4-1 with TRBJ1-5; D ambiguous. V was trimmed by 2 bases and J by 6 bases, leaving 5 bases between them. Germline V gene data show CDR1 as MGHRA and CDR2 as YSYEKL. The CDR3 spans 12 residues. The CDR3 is CASSQSGQPQHF. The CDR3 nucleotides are TGCGCCAGCAGCCAATCGGGTCAGCCCCAGCATTTT.

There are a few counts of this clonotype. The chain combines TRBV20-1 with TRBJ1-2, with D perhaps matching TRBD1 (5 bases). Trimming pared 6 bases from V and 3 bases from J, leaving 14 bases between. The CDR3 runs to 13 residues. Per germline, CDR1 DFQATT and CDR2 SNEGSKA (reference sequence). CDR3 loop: CSAPRAGDYGYTF. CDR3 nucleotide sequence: TGCAGTGCGCCTAGAGCGGGGGACTATGGCTACACCTTC.

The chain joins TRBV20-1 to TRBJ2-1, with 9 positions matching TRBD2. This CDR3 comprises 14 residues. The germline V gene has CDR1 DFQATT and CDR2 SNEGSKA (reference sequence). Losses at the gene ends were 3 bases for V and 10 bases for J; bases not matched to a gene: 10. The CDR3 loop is CSASTGGRGKEQFF. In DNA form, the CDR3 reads TGCAGTGCTAGTACGGGCGGGAGGGGAAAAGAGCAGTTCTTC.

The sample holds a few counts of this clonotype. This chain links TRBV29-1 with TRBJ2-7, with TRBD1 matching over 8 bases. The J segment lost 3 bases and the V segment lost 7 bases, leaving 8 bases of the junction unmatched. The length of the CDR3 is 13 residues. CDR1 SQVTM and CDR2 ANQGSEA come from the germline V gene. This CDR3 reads CSAIDRGNYEQYF. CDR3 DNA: TGCAGCGCCATCGACAGGGGAAACTACGAGCAGTACTTC.

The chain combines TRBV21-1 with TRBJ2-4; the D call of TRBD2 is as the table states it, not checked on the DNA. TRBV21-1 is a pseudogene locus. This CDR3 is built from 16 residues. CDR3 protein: CASNPTSRLAKNIQYF. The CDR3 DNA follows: TGTGCCAGCAACCCGACTAGCAGGCTAGCCAAAAACATTCAGTACTTC.

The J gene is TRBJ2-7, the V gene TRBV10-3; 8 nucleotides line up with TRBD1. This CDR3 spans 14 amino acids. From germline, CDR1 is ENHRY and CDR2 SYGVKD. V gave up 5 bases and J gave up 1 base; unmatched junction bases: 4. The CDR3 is CAISTGGESYEQYF. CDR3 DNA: TGTGCCATCAGTACAGGGGGAGAATCCTACGAGCAGTACTTC.

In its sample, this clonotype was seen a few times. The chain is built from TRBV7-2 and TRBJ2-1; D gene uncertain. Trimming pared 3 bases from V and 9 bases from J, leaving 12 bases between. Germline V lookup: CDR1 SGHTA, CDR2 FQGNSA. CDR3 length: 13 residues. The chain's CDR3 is CASSLDRSIEQFF. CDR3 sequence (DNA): TGTGCCAGCAGCTTGGACCGATCAATTGAGCAGTTCTTC.

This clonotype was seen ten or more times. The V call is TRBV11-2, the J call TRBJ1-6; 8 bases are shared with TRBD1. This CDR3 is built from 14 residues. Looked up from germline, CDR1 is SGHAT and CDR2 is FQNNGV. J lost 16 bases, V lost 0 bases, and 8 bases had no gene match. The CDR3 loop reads CASSLDLVRTGLHF. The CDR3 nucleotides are TGTGCCAGCAGCTTAGATCTAGTAAGGACAGGGCTCCACTTT. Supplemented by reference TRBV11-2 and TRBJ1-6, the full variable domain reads EAGVAQSPRYKIIEKRQSVAFWCNPISGHATLYWYQQILGQGPKLLIQFQNNGVVDDSQLPKDRFSAERLKGVDSTLKIQPAKLEDSAVYLCASSLDLVRTGLHFGNGTRLTVT.

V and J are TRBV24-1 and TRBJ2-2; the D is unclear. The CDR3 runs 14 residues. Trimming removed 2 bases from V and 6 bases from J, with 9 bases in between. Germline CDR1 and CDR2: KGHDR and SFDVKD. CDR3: CATSDSGPPGELFF. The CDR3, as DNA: TGTGCCACCAGTGATTCCGGACCGCCCGGGGAGCTGTTTTTT.

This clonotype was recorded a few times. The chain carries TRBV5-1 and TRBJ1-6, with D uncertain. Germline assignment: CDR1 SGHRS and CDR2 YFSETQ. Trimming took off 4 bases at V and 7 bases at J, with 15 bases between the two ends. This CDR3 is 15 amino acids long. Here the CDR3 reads CASSPVGQLNSPLHF. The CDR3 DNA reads TGCGCCAGCAGCCCCGTCGGTCAGTTAAATTCACCCCTCCACTTT.

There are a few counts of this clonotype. CDR3 amino acids: CSAFLREGQVTYEQYF. CDR3 bases: TGCAGTGCTTTCCTGAGGGAGGGACAGGTCACCTACGAGCAGTACTTC. This sequence joins TRBV20-1 and TRBJ2-7; possibly TRBD1 for D (8 bases). Germline-derived CDR1 and CDR2 are DFQATT and SNEGSKA (reference sequence). This CDR3 has 16 residues. V shed 5 bases and J shed 2 bases, with 22 bases lying between them.

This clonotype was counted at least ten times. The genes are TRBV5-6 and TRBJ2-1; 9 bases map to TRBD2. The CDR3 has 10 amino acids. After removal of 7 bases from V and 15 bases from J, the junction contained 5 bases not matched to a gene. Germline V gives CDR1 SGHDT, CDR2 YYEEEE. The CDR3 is CASAGTSTFF. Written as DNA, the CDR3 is TGTGCCAGCGCCGGGACTAGCACGTTCTTC.

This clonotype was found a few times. The CDR3 DNA reads TGCAGCGCCCGACGACAGGGTGAATACAATGAGCAGTTCTTC. It is translated as CSARRQGEYNEQFF. V is TRBV29-1 and J is TRBJ2-1; TRBD1 matches 7 bases. The germline gives CDR1 SQVTM, CDR2 ANQGSEA. Trimming at V came to 7 bases and at J to 4 bases, leaving 10 bases not matched to a gene. This CDR3 comprises 14 residues.

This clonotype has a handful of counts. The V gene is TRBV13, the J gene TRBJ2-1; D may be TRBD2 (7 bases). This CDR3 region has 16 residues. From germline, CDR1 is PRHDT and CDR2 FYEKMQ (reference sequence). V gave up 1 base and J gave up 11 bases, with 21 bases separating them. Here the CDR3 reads CASSLVGGGTSHQQFF. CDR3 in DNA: TGTGCCAGCAGCTTAGTAGGGGGGGGTACTAGTCATCAGCAGTTCTTC.

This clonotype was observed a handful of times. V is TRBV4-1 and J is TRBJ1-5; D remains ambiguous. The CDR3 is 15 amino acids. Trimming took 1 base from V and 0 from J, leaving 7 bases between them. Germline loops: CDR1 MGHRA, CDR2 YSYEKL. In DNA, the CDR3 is TGCGCCAGCAGCCAAGTACTGTTTAGCAATCAGCCCCAGCATTTT. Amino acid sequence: CASSQVLFSNQPQHF.

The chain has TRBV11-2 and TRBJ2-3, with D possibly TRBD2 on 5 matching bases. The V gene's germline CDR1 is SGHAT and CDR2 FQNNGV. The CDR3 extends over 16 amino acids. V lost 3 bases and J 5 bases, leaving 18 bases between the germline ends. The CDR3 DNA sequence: TGTGCCAGCAGCTTCGAACTAGGCCCTTTAATAGATACGCAGTATTTT. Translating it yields CASSFELGPLIDTQYF.

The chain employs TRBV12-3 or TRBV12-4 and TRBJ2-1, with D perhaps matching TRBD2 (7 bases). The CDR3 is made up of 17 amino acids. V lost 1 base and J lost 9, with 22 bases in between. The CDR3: CASSLGGGGRALSEQFF. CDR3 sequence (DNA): TGTGCCAGCAGTTTAGGGGGAGGGGGGAGGGCTTTGAGTGAGCAGTTCTTC.